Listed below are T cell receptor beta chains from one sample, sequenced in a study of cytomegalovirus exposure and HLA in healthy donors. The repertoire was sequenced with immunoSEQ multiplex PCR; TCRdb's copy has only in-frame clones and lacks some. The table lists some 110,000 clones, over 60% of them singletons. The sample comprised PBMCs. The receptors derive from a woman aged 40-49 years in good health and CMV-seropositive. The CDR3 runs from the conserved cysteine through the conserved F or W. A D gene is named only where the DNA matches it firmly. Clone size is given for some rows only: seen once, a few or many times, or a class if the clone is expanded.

cdr3_aa: CAIMEREGPSYEQYF; cdr3_nt: TGTGCCATCATGGAGCGGGAGGGCCCCTCCTACGAGCAGTACTTC; d_call: TRBD2; clone_size: few; v_call: TRBV10-3; j_call: TRBJ2-7
cdr3_aa: CASIPTGTTYEQYF; cdr3_nt: TGTGCCAGCATCCCCACCGGGACTACCTACGAGCAGTACTTC; d_call: TRBD2; clone_size: .; v_call: TRBV28; j_call: TRBJ2-7
cdr3_aa: CASSWWDSQETQYF; cdr3_nt: TGCGCCAGCAGCTGGTGGGACAGCCAAGAGACCCAGTACTTC; d_call: TRBD1; clone_size: once; v_call: TRBV5-1; j_call: TRBJ2-5
cdr3_aa: CASSLGAGGGNEQFF; cdr3_nt: TGCGCCAGCAGCTTAGGGGCAGGGGGCGGAAATGAGCAGTTCTTC; d_call: TRBD1; clone_size: .; v_call: TRBV5-1; j_call: TRBJ2-1
cdr3_aa: CASSTDLAASSYNEQFF; cdr3_nt: TGTGCCAGTAGTACCGACCTAGCGGCAAGCTCCTACAATGAGCAGTTCTTC; d_call: TRBD2; clone_size: few; v_call: TRBV19; j_call: TRBJ2-1
cdr3_aa: CAWSVWRLKNTEAFF; cdr3_nt: TGTGCCTGGAGTGTATGGAGGTTGAAGAACACTGAAGCTTTCTTT; d_call: .; clone_size: few; v_call: TRBV30; j_call: TRBJ1-1
cdr3_aa: CASSGDRGGDIQYF; cdr3_nt: TGTGCCAGCAGTGGAGACAGGGGAGGGGACATTCAGTACTTC; d_call: .; clone_size: .; v_call: TRBV6-1; j_call: TRBJ2-4
cdr3_aa: CATSGTGFPSRGGYTF; cdr3_nt: TGTGCCACCTCCGGGACAGGGTTTCCCTCTCGGGGAGGCTACACCTTC; d_call: TRBD1; clone_size: few; v_call: TRBV28; j_call: TRBJ1-2
cdr3_aa: CASSTLAGIEQYF; cdr3_nt: TGTGCCAGCAGTACACTAGCGGGAATCGAGCAGTACTTC; d_call: TRBD2; clone_size: .; v_call: TRBV2; j_call: TRBJ2-7
cdr3_aa: CASSFGRSGSRNEQFF; cdr3_nt: TGCGCCAGCAGCTTCGGTAGGAGCGGGAGTAGGAATGAGCAGTTCTTC; d_call: TRBD2; clone_size: .; v_call: TRBV5-1; j_call: TRBJ2-1
cdr3_aa: CASSPPRNTGELFF; cdr3_nt: TGTGCCAGCTCACCACCCAGGAACACCGGGGAGCTGTTTTTT; d_call: .; clone_size: .; v_call: TRBV18; j_call: TRBJ2-2
cdr3_aa: CASSGKTGRTYEQYF; cdr3_nt: TGTGCCAGCAGCGGAAAGACAGGGAGGACCTACGAGCAGTACTTC; d_call: .; clone_size: .; v_call: TRBV7-8; j_call: TRBJ2-7
cdr3_aa: CASSYSGQGTDTQYF; cdr3_nt: TGTGCCAGCAGTTACTCCGGACAGGGCACAGATACGCAGTATTTT; d_call: TRBD1; clone_size: few; v_call: TRBV6-5; j_call: TRBJ2-3
cdr3_aa: CASSQGDRDYNEQFF; cdr3_nt: TGCGCCAGCAGCCAAGGGGACAGGGACTACAATGAGCAGTTCTTC; d_call: TRBD1; clone_size: .; v_call: TRBV4-1; j_call: TRBJ2-1
cdr3_aa: CASTQGGVNQPQHF; cdr3_nt: TGTGCCAGCACTCAAGGAGGGGTAAATCAGCCCCAGCATTTT; d_call: .; clone_size: .; v_call: TRBV28; j_call: TRBJ1-5
cdr3_aa: CASSQDSSGFLREQYF; cdr3_nt: TGCGCCAGCAGCCAAGACTCTAGCGGTTTCTTACGGGAGCAGTACTTC; d_call: TRBD2; clone_size: .; v_call: TRBV4-1; j_call: TRBJ2-7
cdr3_aa: CASSPTGVTEAFF; cdr3_nt: TGTGCCAGCTCACCGACAGGGGTCACTGAAGCTTTCTTT; d_call: TRBD1; clone_size: .; v_call: TRBV18; j_call: TRBJ1-1
cdr3_aa: CASSEISGSNEQYF; cdr3_nt: TGTGCCAGCAGTGAGATTAGCGGGAGCAACGAGCAGTACTTC; d_call: TRBD2; clone_size: .; v_call: TRBV6-5; j_call: TRBJ2-7
cdr3_aa: CASSLNPGPLSEAFF; cdr3_nt: TGTGCCAGCAGCTTAAACCCAGGGCCCCTGTCTGAAGCTTTCTTT; d_call: .; clone_size: .; v_call: TRBV7-9; j_call: TRBJ1-1
cdr3_aa: CASSLLAGTDTQYF; cdr3_nt: TGTGCCAGCAGCTTGCTAGCGGGCACAGATACGCAGTATTTT; d_call: TRBD2; clone_size: .; v_call: TRBV7-2; j_call: TRBJ2-3
cdr3_aa: CASSLRTGTYAEQFF; cdr3_nt: TGTGCCAGCAGCCTTCGGACAGGGACGTATGCGGAGCAGTTCTTC; d_call: TRBD1; clone_size: once; v_call: TRBV5-4; j_call: TRBJ2-1
cdr3_aa: CASSGSGVGSGTEAFF; cdr3_nt: TGTGCCAGTAGTGGGTCAGGAGTTGGGAGCGGCACTGAAGCTTTCTTT; d_call: .; clone_size: .; v_call: TRBV19; j_call: TRBJ1-1
cdr3_aa: CASSEGDRDSTNNEQFF; cdr3_nt: TGTGCCAGCAGTGAAGGAGATAGGGACAGTACAAACAATGAGCAGTTCTTC; d_call: TRBD1; clone_size: .; v_call: TRBV2; j_call: TRBJ2-1
cdr3_aa: CASSKGQGANTGELFF; cdr3_nt: TGTGCCAGTAGTAAGGGACAGGGCGCGAACACCGGGGAGCTGTTTTTT; d_call: TRBD1; clone_size: .; v_call: TRBV19; j_call: TRBJ2-2
cdr3_aa: CAGQKREKRTDTQYF; cdr3_nt: TGTGCCGGCCAGAAGCGGGAAAAGAGGACAGATACGCAGTATTTT; d_call: TRBD2; clone_size: .; v_call: TRBV2; j_call: TRBJ2-3
cdr3_aa: CASSLYLAGLEEQYF; cdr3_nt: TGTGCCAGCAGTCTTTACCTAGCGGGATTAGAGGAGCAGTACTTC; d_call: TRBD2; clone_size: .; v_call: TRBV27; j_call: TRBJ2-7